These T cell receptor beta chains were read from a single sample in a study of cytomegalovirus exposure and HLA in healthy donors. This table comes from immunoSEQ multiplex PCR, and its TCRdb copy is limited to in-frame clones, with some not included. The sample lists 140,000 to 150,000 clones; over 80% were seen once. Material: PBMCs. The receptors stem from a male donor in good health and CMV-seronegative. CDR3s include the opening cysteine and the closing phenylalanine or tryptophan. Each record gives: clone size, J gene, V gene, D gene, CDR3 protein, CDR3 DNA. A D gene is named only where the DNA matches it firmly. Clone size appears in some rows only: once, few, many, or a class for an expanded clone.

- | TRBJ2-7 | TRBV2 | TRBD2 | CASRDLAGESYEQYF | TGTGCCAGCAGGGATCTAGCGGGGGAATCCTACGAGCAGTACTTC
- | TRBJ2-6 | TRBV28 | - | CASSLTLLDSSGANVLTF | TGTGCCAGCAGTTTAACGTTACTTGACAGCTCTGGGGCCAACGTCCTGACTTTC
- | TRBJ2-2 | TRBV4-3 | TRBD1 | CASSHLGQANTGELFF | TGCGCCAGCAGCCATCTCGGACAGGCGAACACCGGGGAGCTGTTTTTT
- | TRBJ2-2 | TRBV5-4 | - | CASSLVGRPPEAGELFF | TGTGCCAGCAGCTTGGTCGGGAGACCCCCCGAGGCCGGGGAGCTGTTTTTT
- | TRBJ2-7 | TRBV7-9 | - | CASSGGGGQYYEQYF | TGTGCCAGCAGCGGAGGGGGGGGGCAGTACTACGAGCAGTACTTC
- | TRBJ2-5 | TRBV5-1 | TRBD2 | CASSLATSGVRETQYF | TGCGCCAGCAGCTTGGCGACTAGCGGGGTCCGAGAGACCCAGTACTTC
- | TRBJ1-4 | TRBV7-9 | TRBD1 | CASSSDRGNSGGEKLFF | TGTGCCAGCAGCTCGGACAGGGGAAACAGTGGGGGTGAAAAACTGTTTTTT
- | TRBJ2-7 | TRBV2 | - | CASSPSYEQYF | TGTGCCAGCAGTCCCTCTTACGAGCAGTACTTC
- | TRBJ1-2 | TRBV29-1 | TRBD1 | CSVTGANYGYTF | TGCAGCGTGACAGGGGCTAACTATGGCTACACCTTC
- | TRBJ2-7 | TRBV5-5 | - | CASSLGTSTYEQYF | TGTGCCAGCAGCCTAGGGACAAGTACCTACGAGCAGTACTTC
- | TRBJ2-7 | TRBV6-5 | TRBD1 | CASSTRQGHEQYF | TGTGCCAGCAGTACCAGACAGGGCCACGAGCAGTACTTC
- | TRBJ2-1 | TRBV4-2 | - | CASSQVSAGRHNEQFF | TGTGCCAGCAGCCAAGTTTCGGCGGGGCGGCACAATGAGCAGTTCTTC
few | TRBJ1-2 | TRBV5-1 | - | CASSLGQTYGYTF | TGCGCCAGCAGCTTGGGACAGACGTACGGCTACACCTTC
once | TRBJ2-2 | TRBV13 | - | CASRGGRQGGELFF | TGTGCCAGCAGGGGCGGCAGGCAGGGCGGGGAGCTGTTTTTT
- | TRBJ1-1 | TRBV19 | TRBD1 | CASSIDRDNEAFF | TGTGCCAGTAGTATCGACAGGGACAATGAAGCTTTCTTT
few | TRBJ2-3 | TRBV11-3 | TRBD2 | CASSPGGDWGASTDTQYF | TGTGCCAGCAGCCCGGGAGGGGATTGGGGTGCTAGCACAGATACGCAGTATTTT
few | TRBJ2-7 | TRBV7-9 | - | CASRPPSVGLVVPEQYF | TGTGCCAGCAGGCCACCAAGCGTCGGCCTCGTCGTTCCCGAGCAGTACTTC
- | TRBJ2-1 | TRBV30 | - | CAWSVSGYEQFF | TGTGCCTGGAGTGTCTCGGGTTATGAGCAGTTCTTC
- | TRBJ2-5 | TRBV5-4 | - | CASSGLPGETQYF | TGTGCCAGCAGCGGACTACCGGGGGAGACCCAGTACTTC
- | TRBJ1-3 | TRBV7-2 | TRBD1 | CASSSPTGGGNTIYF | TGTGCCAGCAGCTCACCCACAGGGGGGGGGAACACCATATATTTT
- | TRBJ2-7 | TRBV13 | TRBD2 | CASSSVSGDSYEQYF | TGTGCCAGCAGCTCCGTTAGCGGGGACTCCTACGAGCAGTACTTC
- | TRBJ1-6 | TRBV5-1 | - | CASSLKFDRSNSPLHF | TGCGCCAGCAGCTTGAAGTTTGACAGGTCCAATTCACCCCTCCACTTT
- | TRBJ1-2 | TRBV19 | - | CAGRRGDYGYTF | TGTGCCGGCAGACGGGGGGACTATGGCTACACCTTC
- | TRBJ1-2 | TRBV5-5 | TRBD1 | CASSLRGQDYGYTF | TGTGCCAGCAGCTTGAGGGGGCAAGACTATGGCTACACCTTC
- | TRBJ1-1 | TRBV27 | - | CASSIPGLGAFF | TGTGCCAGCAGCATACCGGGGTTGGGGGCTTTCTTT
- | TRBJ1-5 | TRBV7-9 | - | CSSAGGGQPQHF | TGTTCCAGCGCGGGGGGAGGTCAGCCCCAGCATTTT
- | TRBJ2-7 | TRBV27 | TRBD2 | CASSLSSGNYEQYF | TGTGCCAGCAGTTTATCTAGCGGGAACTACGAGCAGTACTTC
- | TRBJ2-3 | TRBV7-9 | - | CASSSGTDTQYF | TGTGCCAGCAGCTCCGGGACAGATACGCAGTATTTT
- | TRBJ2-1 | TRBV27 | TRBD2 | CASSTIPGLAGSWSSYNEQFF | TGTGCCAGCAGTACAATCCCGGGACTAGCGGGATCCTGGAGCTCCTACAATGAGCAGTTCTTC
- | TRBJ2-5 | TRBV6-6 | TRBD2 | CASSYSGAGGETQYF | TGTGCCAGCAGTTACTCAGGGGCGGGGGGAGAGACCCAGTACTTC
- | TRBJ2-7 | TRBV25-1 | - | CASSNTGYEQYF | TGTGCCAGCAGTAACACAGGGTACGAGCAGTACTTC
- | TRBJ2-2 | TRBV11-3 | - | CASSHSVTGELFF | TGTGCCAGCAGCCACTCGGTAACCGGGGAGCTGTTTTTT
- | TRBJ2-7 | TRBV9 | TRBD1 | CASSARGGQGAGEQYF | TGTGCCAGCAGCGCCCGAGGGGGACAGGGGGCAGGCGAGCAGTACTTC
- | TRBJ2-7 | TRBV5-4 | - | CASSDGASYEQYF | TGTGCCAGCAGCGATGGGGCTAGCTACGAGCAGTACTTC
- | TRBJ1-6 | TRBV6-5 | - | CASSYGFGFRNPLHF | TGTGCCAGCAGTTACGGCTTCGGGTTCCGCAACCCCCTCCACTTT
- | TRBJ1-2 | TRBV11-2 | - | CASSLDRNYGYTF | TGTGCCAGCAGCTTAGACAGGAACTATGGCTACACCTTC
- | TRBJ2-7 | TRBV19 | - | CASSPMGGAYEQYF | TGTGCCAGTAGTCCCATGGGTGGAGCCTACGAGCAGTACTTC
- | TRBJ2-1 | TRBV9 | - | CASSADQGGEQFF | TGTGCCAGCAGCGCCGACCAGGGTGGCGAGCAGTTCTTC
- | TRBJ1-1 | TRBV13 | - | CASSLGGLDGTF | TGTGCCAGCAGTTTGGGGGGGTTGGACGGAACTTTT
few | TRBJ2-7 | TRBV19 | TRBD2 | CASSPQTSSYSYEQYF | TGTGCCAGTAGTCCCCAGACTAGCTCCTACTCCTACGAGCAGTACTTC
- | TRBJ1-1 | TRBV7-3 | - | CASSSGGWNTEAFF | TGTGCCAGCAGCTCTGGAGGATGGAACACTGAAGCTTTCTTT